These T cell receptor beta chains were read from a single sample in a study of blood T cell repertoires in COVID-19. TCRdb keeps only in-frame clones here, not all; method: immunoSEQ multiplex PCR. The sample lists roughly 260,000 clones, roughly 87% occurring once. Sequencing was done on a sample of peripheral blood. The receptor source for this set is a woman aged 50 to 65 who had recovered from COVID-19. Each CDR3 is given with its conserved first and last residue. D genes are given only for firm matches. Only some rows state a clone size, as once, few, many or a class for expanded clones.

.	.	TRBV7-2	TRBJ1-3	CASSFKNRGNTIYF	TGTGCCAGCAGCTTCAAAAACCGGGGAAACACCATATATTTT
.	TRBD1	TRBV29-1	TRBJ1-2	CSVVGTGASDGYTF	TGCAGCGTTGTCGGGACAGGGGCATCAGATGGCTACACCTTC
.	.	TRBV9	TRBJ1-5	CASSDGPRTDNQPQHF	TGTGCCAGCAGCGACGGGCCCCGGACAGACAATCAGCCTCAGCATTTT
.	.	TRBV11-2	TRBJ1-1	CASSLGSLVPEAFF	TGTGCCAGCAGCTTGGGGAGTTTAGTCCCTGAAGCTTTCTTT
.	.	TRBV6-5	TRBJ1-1	CASRDGGYTEAFF	TGTGCCAGCAGGGACGGGGGATACACTGAAGCTTTCTTT
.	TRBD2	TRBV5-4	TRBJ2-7	CASSWGGRGTGTYEQYF	TGTGCCAGCAGCTGGGGGGGTAGGGGTACCGGGACCTACGAGCAGTACTTC
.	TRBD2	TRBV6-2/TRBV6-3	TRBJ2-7	CASSSSLAGFYEQYF	TGTGCCAGCAGTTCAAGCCTAGCGGGATTCTACGAGCAGTACTTC
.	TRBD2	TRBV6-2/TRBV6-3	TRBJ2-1	CASSYSGLAGKDNEQFF	TGTGCCAGCAGTTACTCCGGACTAGCGGGAAAGGACAATGAGCAGTTCTTC
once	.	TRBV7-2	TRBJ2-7	CASSLRSREQYF	TGTGCCAGCAGCCTGAGGTCCCGCGAGCAGTACTTC
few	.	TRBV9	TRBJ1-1	CASSVAGRNTEAFF	TGTGCCAGCAGCGTAGCGGGGAGGAACACTGAAGCTTTCTTT
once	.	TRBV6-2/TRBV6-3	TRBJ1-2	CASSPPGRGHPSMNGYTF	TGTGCCAGCAGTCCACCTGGTAGGGGACACCCCTCAATGAATGGCTACACCTTC
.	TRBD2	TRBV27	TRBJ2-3	CASSGLAGADTQYF	TGTGCCAGCTCTGGACTAGCGGGAGCAGATACGCAGTATTTT
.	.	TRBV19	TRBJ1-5	CASSAHGFNQPQHF	TGTGCCAGTAGTGCCCACGGGTTTAATCAGCCCCAGCATTTT
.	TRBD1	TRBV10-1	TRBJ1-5	CATRRGPMQPQHF	TGCGCCACCCGCAGGGGGCCTATGCAGCCCCAGCATTTT
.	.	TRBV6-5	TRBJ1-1	CASSQPGLTNTEAFF	TGTGCCAGCAGTCAACCGGGACTCACGAACACTGAAGCTTTCTTT
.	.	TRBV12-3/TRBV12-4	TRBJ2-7	CASSLLSYEQYF	TGTGCCAGCAGTTTACTCTCCTACGAGCAGTACTTC
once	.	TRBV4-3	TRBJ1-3	CASSQESGAGNTIYF	TGCGCCAGCAGCCAAGAATCGGGGGCTGGAAACACCATATATTTT
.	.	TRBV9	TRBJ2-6	CASSVVSSGANVLTF	TGTGCCAGCAGCGTAGTTAGCTCTGGAGCCAACGTCCTGACTTTC
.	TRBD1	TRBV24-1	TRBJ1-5	CATSDSRQGRQPQHF	TGTGCCACCAGTGATTCAAGACAGGGGCGGCAGCCCCAGCATTTT
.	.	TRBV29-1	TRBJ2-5	CSVRQAQETQYF	TGCAGCGTTCGACAGGCTCAAGAGACCCAGTACTTC
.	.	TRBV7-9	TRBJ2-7	CASSSPTGVYEQYF	TGTGCCAGCAGCTCGCCGACGGGGGTCTACGAGCAGTACTTC
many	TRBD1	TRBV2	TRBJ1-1	CASSGTGENEAFF	TGTGCCAGCAGTGGAACAGGGGAGAATGAAGCTTTCTTT
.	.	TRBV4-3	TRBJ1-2	CASSQEGRVDYGYTF	TGCGCCAGCAGCCAAGAAGGCAGGGTGGACTATGGCTACACCTTC
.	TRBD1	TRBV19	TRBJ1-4	CASSPIDRGLEKLFF	TGTGCCAGTAGCCCAATCGACAGGGGGCTTGAAAAACTGTTTTTT